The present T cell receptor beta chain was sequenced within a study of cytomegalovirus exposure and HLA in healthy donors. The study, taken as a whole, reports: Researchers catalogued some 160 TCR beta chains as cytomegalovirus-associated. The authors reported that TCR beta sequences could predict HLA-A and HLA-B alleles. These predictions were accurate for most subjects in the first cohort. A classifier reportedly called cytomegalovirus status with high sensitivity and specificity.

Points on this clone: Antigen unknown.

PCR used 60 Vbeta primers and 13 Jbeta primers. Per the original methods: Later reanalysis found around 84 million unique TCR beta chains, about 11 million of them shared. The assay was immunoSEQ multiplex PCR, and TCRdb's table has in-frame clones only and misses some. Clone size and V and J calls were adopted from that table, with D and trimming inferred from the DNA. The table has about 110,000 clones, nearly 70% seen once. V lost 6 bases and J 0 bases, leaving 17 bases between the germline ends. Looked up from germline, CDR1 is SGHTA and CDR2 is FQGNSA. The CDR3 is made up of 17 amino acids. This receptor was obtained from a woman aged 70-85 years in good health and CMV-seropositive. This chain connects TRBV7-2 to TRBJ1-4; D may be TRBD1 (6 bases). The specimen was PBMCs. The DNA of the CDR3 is TGTGCCAGCAGACCGGGACAACTTCTATCAACTAATGAAAAACTGTTTTTT. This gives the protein CASRPGQLLSTNEKLFF.